This T cell receptor beta chain appears in the sequencing data of a study of cytomegalovirus exposure and HLA in healthy donors. Study in general: Unique TCRs numbering around 85 million, obtained from HLA-typed donors, made up an early data release. Study-level findings and limits: Whilst most TCR sequences proved rare, a subset of public TCRs occurred across many donors. Specificity of a few CMV-associated chains for CMV antigens was verified in vitro. Later analysis identified 15,000 to 20,000 TCR beta sequences associated with HLA alleles, using a false discovery rate threshold of 0.05.

The CDR3 is made up of 14 amino acids. Trimming took 3 bases from V and 0 from J, leaving 8 bases between them. Germline CDR1 reads SGHTA; CDR2 reads FQGNSA. In regard to this clone: Its antigen is unknown.

Researchers ran the PCR with 60 Vbeta and 13 Jbeta primers. Profiling relied on immunoSEQ multiplex PCR, and the TCRdb table lists in-frame clones only, not all of them. The profile covers fewer than 200,000 clones, with approximately 80% appearing a single time and approximately 2% taken by the ten largest. The sample taken for sequencing was PBMCs. The chain links TRBV7-2 to TRBJ2-5; maybe TRBD1 (6 bases). This sequence originates from a woman aged 25 to 39 in good health and CMV-seronegative. DNA of the CDR3: TGTGCCAGCAGCTTGGACAGAAACCAAGAGACCCAGTACTTC. It translates to CASSLDRNQETQYF.